A selection of T cell receptor beta chains follows, all from one sample in a study of CD8+CD57+ T cells in acquired aplastic anemia. TCRdb passed the reads through MiXCR, listing each CDR3 protein once. The sample has just over 450,000 distinct CDR3 sequences, about a third seen once; the top ten hold around 0.82%. What was sequenced was sorted CD4+, CD8+, or CD8+CD57+ T cells (not recorded which) from PBMCs. The receptors come from a human donor with aplastic anemia. CDR3s leave out the opening cysteine and the closing phenylalanine or tryptophan. Clone size is given for some rows only: seen once, a few or many times, or a class if the clone is expanded.

>few|TRBJ1-3|TRBV12-3/TRBV12-4
ASNQPQSRSGNTIY
>once|TRBJ2-7|TRBV3-1
ASTGDQGRQQY
>few|TRBJ1-6|TRBV5-6
ASTTGGRGDNSPLH
>many|TRBJ2-3|TRBV2
ATHWGPDTQY
>many|TRBJ2-7|TRBV2
ASRGTGYEQY
>NA|TRBJ2-5|TRBV5-1
ASSFKGGREAKETQY
>many|TRBJ2-1|TRBV20-1
SARDGLVNEQF
>NA|TRBJ1-3|TRBV6-5
ASSYPGSGNTIY
>few|TRBJ2-4|TRBV20-1
SARATSGVNIQY
>NA|TRBJ2-7|TRBV27
ASSFNRDPDEQY
>many|TRBJ1-2|TRBV25-1
ASSEGPVYGYT
>many|TRBJ1-6|TRBV7-9
ASRSTGSASPLH
>NA|TRBJ2-2|TRBV7-3
ASSSGLAGELF